This TCR beta chain was identified in a study of T-cell reconstitution after alpha-beta-depleted transplantation in children. Construction of the TCRbeta library involved unique molecular identifiers. Via MiXCR, TCRdb re-called the PCR reads, giving one row per CDR3 protein. The sample includes 750,000 to 950,000 distinct CDR3 sequences, 15% to 20% of them seen just once. Germline CDR1 and CDR2: MNHEY and SMNVEV (reference sequence). The CDR3 has 14 amino acids. The V end lost 4 bases, the J end lost 5 bases, and 12 bases lay between the germline ends. Study findings and constraints: Alpha-beta T cells about two months after transplant reportedly derived from several hundred expanded graft clones. Counts and diversity of T cells one year after transplant came mostly from newly produced T cells. Certain patients had high TCRbeta diversity at day 60, and it came from recipient T cells and thymic progenitors that survived.

In regard to this clonotype: Its antigen is not known.

This receptor was identified in a male patient younger than 18 who had a stem cell transplant for acute lymphoblastic leukemia, so the T cells may come from the graft donor. Sequenced material: PBMCs, mostly from graft donor cells, taken 360 days after TCRalphabeta/CD19-depleted stem cell transplant. This sequence joins TRBV27 and TRBJ2-1, with D perhaps matching TRBD2 (6 bases). CDR3: CASSSSPGDNEQFF. In DNA form, the CDR3 reads TGTGCCAGCAGTTCCTCTCCGGGGGACAATGAGCAGTTCTTC.